This passage covers 7 T cell receptor beta chains from one sample sequenced in a study of T cell responses to AZD1222 COVID-19 vaccine. Using immunoSEQ multiplex PCR, the repertoire was profiled, and TCRdb retains in-frame clones only, with some absent. This sample carries around 160,000 clones, about 92% of them seen once, and the ten largest clones take roughly 2%. The source material was peripheral blood, sampled on day 0 of AZD1222 vaccination. These receptors came from an adult in good health.

A single count supports this clone. The chain employs TRBV12-3 or TRBV12-4 and TRBJ1-2; 9 nucleotides line up with TRBD1. This CDR3 spans 13 amino acids. Unmatched junction bases numbered 6, after V lost 6 bases and J lost 7 bases. CDR3 DNA: TGTGCCAGCAGCTACCGGGACAGGGCTGGCTACACCTTC. This gives the protein CASSYRDRAGYTF.

The rearrangement joins TRBV19 to TRBJ1-2; possibly TRBD1 for D (5 bases). The V gene lost 5 bases and the J gene lost 1 base, with 14 bases spanning the gap. The germline V gene encodes CDR1 LNHDA and CDR2 SQIVND (reference sequence). The CDR3 has 15 amino acids. The CDR3 loop is CASSDSHRLNYGYTF. CDR3 in DNA: TGTGCCAGTAGTGACAGCCACAGACTTAACTATGGCTACACCTTC. Full variable domain (missing parts from reference TRBV19 and TRBJ1-2): DGGITQSPKYLFRKEGQNVTLSCEQNLNHDAMYWYRQDPGQGLRLIYYSQIVNDFQKGDIAEGYSVSREKKESFPLTVTSAQKNPTAFYLCASSDSHRLNYGYTFGSGTRLTVV.

The chain couples TRBV27 to TRBJ1-1; D unresolved. V dropped 7 bases and J dropped 4 bases, with 13 bases sitting between them. The length of the CDR3 is 13 residues. Per germline, CDR1 MNHEY and CDR2 SMNVEV (reference sequence). The CDR3 bases are TGTGCCAGCACCCCCGCGGGGTTCACTGAAGCTTTCTTT. Amino acid sequence: CASTPAGFTEAFF.

This chain uses TRBV10-3 with TRBJ2-1; 7 bases line up with TRBD2. There are 16 residues in the CDR3. Germline CDR1 ENHRY, CDR2 SYGVKD. Trimming took 4 bases from V and 0 from J; bases not matched to a gene: 6. The CDR3 DNA follows: TGTGCCATCAGTGGGCCCGGGGGGTCCTCCTACAATGAGCAGTTCTTC. Translating gives CAISGPGGSSYNEQFF.

The chain combines TRBV7-3 with TRBJ1-1; D is unresolved. Germline V CDR1 and CDR2: SGHTA, FQGTGA. The CDR3 is 13 residues long. V shed 2 bases and J shed 4 bases, with 8 bases lying between them. CDR3 DNA: TGTGCCAGCAGCTTATTAGGCCCCACTGAAGCTTTCTTT. Its translation is CASSLLGPTEAFF.

The chain is built from TRBV7-9 and TRBJ2-3, with TRBD1 matching over 9 bases. V gave up 10 bases and J gave up 6 bases; unmatched junction bases: 5. This CDR3 spans 12 amino acids. In germline, CDR1 is SEHNR, CDR2 FQNEAQ (reference sequence). The CDR3 region is CATGQGSDTQYF. The CDR3 region has the DNA TGTGCCACCGGACAGGGGTCGGATACGCAGTATTTT. The full variable domain, its missing parts supplied by reference TRBV7-9 and TRBJ2-3, is DTGVSQNPRHKITKRGQNVTFRCDPISEHNRLYWYRQTLGQGPEFLTYFQNEAQLEKSRLLSDRFSAERPKGSFSTLEIQRTEQGDSAMYLCATGQGSDTQYFGPGTRLTVL.

The chain recombines TRBV5-1 with TRBJ1-1; the D is unclear. Trimming cost V 3 bases and J 4 bases, with 16 bases left between them. Germline lookup yields CDR1 SGHRS and CDR2 YFSETQ. This CDR3 region has 15 residues. The CDR3 region has the DNA TGCGCCAGCAGCTCCTCTGAGTTTGGGGTCACTGAAGCTTTCTTT. It codes for CASSSSEFGVTEAFF.